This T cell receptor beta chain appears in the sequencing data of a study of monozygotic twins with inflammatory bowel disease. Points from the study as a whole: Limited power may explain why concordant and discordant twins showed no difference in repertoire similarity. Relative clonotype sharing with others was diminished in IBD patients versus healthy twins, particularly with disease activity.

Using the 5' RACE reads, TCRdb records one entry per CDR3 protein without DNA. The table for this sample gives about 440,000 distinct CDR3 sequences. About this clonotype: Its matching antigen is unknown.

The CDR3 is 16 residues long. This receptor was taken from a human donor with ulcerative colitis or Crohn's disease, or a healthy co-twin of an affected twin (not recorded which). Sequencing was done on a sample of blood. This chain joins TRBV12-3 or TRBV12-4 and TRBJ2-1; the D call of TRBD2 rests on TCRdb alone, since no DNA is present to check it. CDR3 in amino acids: CASSLADGLPGNEQFF.